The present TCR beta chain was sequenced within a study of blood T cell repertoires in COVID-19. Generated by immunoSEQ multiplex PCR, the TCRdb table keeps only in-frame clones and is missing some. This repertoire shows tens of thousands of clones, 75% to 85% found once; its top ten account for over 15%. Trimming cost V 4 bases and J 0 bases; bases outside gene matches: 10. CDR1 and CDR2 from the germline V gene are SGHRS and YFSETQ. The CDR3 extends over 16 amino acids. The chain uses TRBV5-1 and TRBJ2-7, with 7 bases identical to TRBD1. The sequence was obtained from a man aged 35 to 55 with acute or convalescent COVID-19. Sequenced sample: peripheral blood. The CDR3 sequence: CASSVGTARSSYEQYV. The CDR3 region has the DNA TGCGCCAGCAGCGTGGGGACAGCGAGAAGCTCCTACGAGCAGTACGTC.